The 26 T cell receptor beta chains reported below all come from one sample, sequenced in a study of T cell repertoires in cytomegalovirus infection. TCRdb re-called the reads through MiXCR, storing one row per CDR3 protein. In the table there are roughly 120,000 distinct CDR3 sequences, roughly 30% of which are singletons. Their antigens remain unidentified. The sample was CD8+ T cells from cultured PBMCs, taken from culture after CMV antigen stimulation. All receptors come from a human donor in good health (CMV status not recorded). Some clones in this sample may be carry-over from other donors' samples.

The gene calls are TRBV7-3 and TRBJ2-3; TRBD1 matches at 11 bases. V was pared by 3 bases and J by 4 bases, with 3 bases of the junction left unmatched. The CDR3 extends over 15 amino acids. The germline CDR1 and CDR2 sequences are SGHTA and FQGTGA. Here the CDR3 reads CASSFGQGASDTQYF. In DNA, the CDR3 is TGTGCCAGCAGCTTCGGACAGGGGGCATCAGATACGCAGTATTTT. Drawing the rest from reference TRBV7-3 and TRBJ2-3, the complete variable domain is GAGVSQTPSNKVTEKGKYVELRCDPISGHTALYWYRQSLGQGPEFLIYFQGTGAADDSGLPNDRFFAVRPEGSVSTLKIQRTERGDSAVYLCASSFGQGASDTQYFGPGTRLTVL.

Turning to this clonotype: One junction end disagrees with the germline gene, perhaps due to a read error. CDR3 bases: TGTGCCAGCAGCTCGGGAAAGCCGAGCACTAAAGCTTTCTTT. This sequence encodes CASSSGKPSTKAFF. The chain carries TRBV7-2 and TRBJ1-1; D gene uncertain. The germline CDR1 and CDR2 sequences are SGHTA and FQGNSA. CDR3 size: 14 residues.

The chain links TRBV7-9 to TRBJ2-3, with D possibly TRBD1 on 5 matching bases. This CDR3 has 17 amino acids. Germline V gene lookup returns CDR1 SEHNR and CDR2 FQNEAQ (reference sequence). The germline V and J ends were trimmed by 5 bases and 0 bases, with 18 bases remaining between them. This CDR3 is CASSTTDTFGSTDTQYF. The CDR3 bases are TGTGCCAGCAGCACCACGGACACATTTGGTAGCACAGATACGCAGTATTTT.

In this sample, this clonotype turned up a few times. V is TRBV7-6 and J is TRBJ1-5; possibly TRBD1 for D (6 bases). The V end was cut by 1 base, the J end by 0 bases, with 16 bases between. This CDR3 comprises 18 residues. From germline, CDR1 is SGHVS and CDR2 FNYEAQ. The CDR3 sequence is CASSLDPGDGYSNQPQHF. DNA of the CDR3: TGTGCCAGCAGCTTAGATCCAGGGGACGGTTATAGCAATCAGCCCCAGCATTTT.

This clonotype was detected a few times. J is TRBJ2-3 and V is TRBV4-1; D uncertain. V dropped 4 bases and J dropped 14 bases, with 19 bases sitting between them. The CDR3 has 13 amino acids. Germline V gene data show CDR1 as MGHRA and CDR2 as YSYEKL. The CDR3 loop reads CASSLWLGYILYF. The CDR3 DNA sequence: TGCGCCAGCAGCCTTTGGTTGGGCTACATTCTGTATTTT.

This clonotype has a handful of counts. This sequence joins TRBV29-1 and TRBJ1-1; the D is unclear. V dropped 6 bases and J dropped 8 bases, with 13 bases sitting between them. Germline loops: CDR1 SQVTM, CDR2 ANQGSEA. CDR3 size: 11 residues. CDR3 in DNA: TGCAGCGTGCAGACGTCCGTAGAAGCTTTCTTT. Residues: CSVQTSVEAFF.

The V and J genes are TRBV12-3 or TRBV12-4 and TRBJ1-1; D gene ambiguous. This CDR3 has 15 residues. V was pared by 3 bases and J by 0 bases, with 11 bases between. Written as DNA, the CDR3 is TGTGCCAGCAGTTTCTGGGAAGGGATGAACACTGAAGCTTTCTTT. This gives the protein CASSFWEGMNTEAFF.

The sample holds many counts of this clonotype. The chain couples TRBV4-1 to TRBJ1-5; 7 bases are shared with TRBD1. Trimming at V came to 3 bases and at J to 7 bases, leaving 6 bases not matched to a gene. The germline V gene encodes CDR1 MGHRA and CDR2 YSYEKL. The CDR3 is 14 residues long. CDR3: CASSHPQGSQPQHF. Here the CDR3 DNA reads TGCGCCAGCAGCCACCCACAGGGGAGCCAGCCCCAGCATTTT.

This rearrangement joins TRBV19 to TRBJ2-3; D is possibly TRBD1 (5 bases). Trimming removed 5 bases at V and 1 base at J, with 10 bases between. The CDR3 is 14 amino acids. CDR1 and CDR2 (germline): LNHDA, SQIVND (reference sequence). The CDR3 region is CASSWPGRTDTQYF. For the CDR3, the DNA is TGTGCCAGTAGTTGGCCAGGGCGCACAGATACGCAGTATTTT.

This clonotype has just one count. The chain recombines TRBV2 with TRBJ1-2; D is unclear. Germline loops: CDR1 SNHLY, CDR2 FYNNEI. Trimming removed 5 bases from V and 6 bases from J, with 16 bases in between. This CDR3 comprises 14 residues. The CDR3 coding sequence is TGTGCCAGCAGTTTCTCCCAACCCGGTGATGGCTACACCTTC. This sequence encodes CASSFSQPGDGYTF.

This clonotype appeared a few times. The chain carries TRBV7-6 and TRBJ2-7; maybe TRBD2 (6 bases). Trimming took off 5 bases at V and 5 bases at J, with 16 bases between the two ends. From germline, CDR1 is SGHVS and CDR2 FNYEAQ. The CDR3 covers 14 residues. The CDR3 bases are TGTGCCAGCAGCGTTAGCGGAGGGTTGGACGAGCAGTACTTC. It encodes CASSVSGGLDEQYF.

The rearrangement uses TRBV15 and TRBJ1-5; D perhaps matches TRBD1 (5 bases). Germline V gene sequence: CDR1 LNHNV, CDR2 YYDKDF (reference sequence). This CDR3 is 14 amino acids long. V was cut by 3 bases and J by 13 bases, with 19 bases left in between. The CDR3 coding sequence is TGTGCCACCAGCAGGAACGCACAGGACCACCTTCAGCATTTT. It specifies CATSRNAQDHLQHF.

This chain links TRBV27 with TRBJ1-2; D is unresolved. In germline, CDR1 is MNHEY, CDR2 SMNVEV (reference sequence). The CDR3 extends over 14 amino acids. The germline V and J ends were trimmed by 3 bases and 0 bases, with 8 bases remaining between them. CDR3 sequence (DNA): TGTGCCAGCAGTTTTGGACTCCCTAACTATGGCTACACCTTC. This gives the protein CASSFGLPNYGYTF.

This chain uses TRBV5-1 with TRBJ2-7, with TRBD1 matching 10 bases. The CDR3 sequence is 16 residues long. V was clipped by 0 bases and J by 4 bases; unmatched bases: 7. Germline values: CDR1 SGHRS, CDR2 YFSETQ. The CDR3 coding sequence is TGCGCCAGCAGCTTGGACGGGACAGGGGCTTCATACGAGCAGTACTTC. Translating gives CASSLDGTGASYEQYF.

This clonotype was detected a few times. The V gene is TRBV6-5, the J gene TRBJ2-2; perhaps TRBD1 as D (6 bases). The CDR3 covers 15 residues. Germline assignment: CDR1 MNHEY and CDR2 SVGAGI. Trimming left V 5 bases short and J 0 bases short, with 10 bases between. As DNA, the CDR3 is TGTGCCAGCAGTGATGGGACAACGAACACCGGGGAGCTGTTTTTT. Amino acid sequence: CASSDGTTNTGELFF.

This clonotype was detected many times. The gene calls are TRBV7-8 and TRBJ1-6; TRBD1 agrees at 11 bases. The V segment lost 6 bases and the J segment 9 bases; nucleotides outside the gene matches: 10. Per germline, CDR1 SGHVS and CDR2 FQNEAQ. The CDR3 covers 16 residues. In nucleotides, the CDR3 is TGTGCCAGCAGTTTCACCGCCGGGACAGGGGGTTCACCCCTCCACTTT. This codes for CASSFTAGTGGSPLHF.

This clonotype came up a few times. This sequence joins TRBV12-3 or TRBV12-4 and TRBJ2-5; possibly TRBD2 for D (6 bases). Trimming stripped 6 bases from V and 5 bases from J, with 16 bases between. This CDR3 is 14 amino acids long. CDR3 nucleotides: TGTGCCAGCAGCACAAGGGCGGGGATGGAGACCCAGTACTTC. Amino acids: CASSTRAGMETQYF.

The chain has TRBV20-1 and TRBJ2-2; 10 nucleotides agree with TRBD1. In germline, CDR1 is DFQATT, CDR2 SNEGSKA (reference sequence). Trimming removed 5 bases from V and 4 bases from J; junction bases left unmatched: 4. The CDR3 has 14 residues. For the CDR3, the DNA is TGCAGTGCTGGGGACAGGGGTCCCACCGGGGAGCTGTTTTTT. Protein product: CSAGDRGPTGELFF.

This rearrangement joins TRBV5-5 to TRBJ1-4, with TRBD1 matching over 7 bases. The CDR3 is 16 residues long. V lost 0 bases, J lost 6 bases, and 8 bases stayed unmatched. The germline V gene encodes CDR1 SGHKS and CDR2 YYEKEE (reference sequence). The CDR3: CASSLDRDSLDEKLFF. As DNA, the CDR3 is TGTGCCAGCAGCTTGGACCGGGACAGCCTTGATGAAAAACTGTTTTTT.

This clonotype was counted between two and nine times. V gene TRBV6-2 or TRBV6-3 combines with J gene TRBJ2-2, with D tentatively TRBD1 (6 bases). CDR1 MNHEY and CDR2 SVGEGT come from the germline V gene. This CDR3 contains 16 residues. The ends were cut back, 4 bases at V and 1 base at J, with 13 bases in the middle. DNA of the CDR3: TGTGCCAGCAGTTCTTTCCCGGGACAGAACACCGGGGAGCTGTTTTTT. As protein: CASSSFPGQNTGELFF.

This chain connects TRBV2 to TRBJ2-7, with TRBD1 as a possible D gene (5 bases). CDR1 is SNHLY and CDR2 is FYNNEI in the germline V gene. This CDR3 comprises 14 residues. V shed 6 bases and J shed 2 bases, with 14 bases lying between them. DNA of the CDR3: TGTGCCAGCAGAAGACAGAAATACACCTACGAGCAGTACTTC. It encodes CASRRQKYTYEQYF.

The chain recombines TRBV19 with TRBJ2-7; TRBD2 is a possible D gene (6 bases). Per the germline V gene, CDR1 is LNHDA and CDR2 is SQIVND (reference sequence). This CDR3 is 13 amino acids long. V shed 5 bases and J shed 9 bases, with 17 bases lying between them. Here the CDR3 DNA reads TGTGCCAGTAGTTGGTCAAACGGGGAGGTGCAGTACTTC. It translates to CASSWSNGEVQYF.

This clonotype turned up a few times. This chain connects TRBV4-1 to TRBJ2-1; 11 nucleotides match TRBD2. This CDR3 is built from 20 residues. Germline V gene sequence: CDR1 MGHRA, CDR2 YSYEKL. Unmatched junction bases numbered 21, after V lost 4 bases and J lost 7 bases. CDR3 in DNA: TGCGCCAGCAGCCCAGGAGGTAGTAGCGGGGGGGCCGGGCATGGGAATGAGCAGTTCTTC. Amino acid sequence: CASSPGGSSGGAGHGNEQFF.

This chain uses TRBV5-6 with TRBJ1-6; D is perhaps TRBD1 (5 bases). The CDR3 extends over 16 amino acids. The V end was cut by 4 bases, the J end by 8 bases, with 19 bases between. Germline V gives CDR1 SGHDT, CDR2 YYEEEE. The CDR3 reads CASSPGGQGEDSPLHF. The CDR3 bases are TGTGCCAGCAGCCCGGGTGGGCAGGGCGAGGATTCACCCCTCCACTTT.

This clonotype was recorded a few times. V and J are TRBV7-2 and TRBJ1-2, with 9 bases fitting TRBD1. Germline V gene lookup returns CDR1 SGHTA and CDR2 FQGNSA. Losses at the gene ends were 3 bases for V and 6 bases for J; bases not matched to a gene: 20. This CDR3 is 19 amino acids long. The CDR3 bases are TGTGCCAGCAGCTTCCCCAGGGAGGGGACAGGGTCGAGCTGGGATGGCTACACCTTC. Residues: CASSFPREGTGSSWDGYTF.

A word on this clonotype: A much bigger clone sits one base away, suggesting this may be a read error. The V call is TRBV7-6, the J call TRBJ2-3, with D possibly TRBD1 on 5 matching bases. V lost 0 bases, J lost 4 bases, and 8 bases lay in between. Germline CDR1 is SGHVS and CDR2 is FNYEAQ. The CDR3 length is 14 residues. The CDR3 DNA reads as TGTGCCAGCAGCTTAGCAGGGGAATCAGATACGCAGTATTTT. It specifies CASSLAGESDTQYF.